A single sample gave rise to the 27 T cell receptor beta chains below, sequenced in a study of cytomegalovirus exposure and HLA in healthy donors. With 60 Vbeta and 13 Jbeta primers, the PCR was carried out. Only in-frame clones appear in the TCRdb table, and some are missing; sequencing was by immunoSEQ multiplex PCR. The sample includes some 120,000 clones, roughly 82% of them seen just once. Material: PBMCs. These receptors came from a woman under 30 in good health and CMV-seronegative.

This chain uses TRBV27 with TRBJ1-5; no reliable D call. The ends were cut back, 6 bases at V and 3 bases at J, with 9 bases in the middle. The CDR3 extends over 13 amino acids. Germline V gene data show CDR1 as MNHEY and CDR2 as SMNVEV (reference sequence). The chain's CDR3 is CASRTLPNQPQHF. CDR3 coding DNA: TGTGCCAGCAGGACACTTCCCAATCAGCCCCAGCATTTT.

V gene TRBV4-1 combines with J gene TRBJ2-1; possible D gene TRBD2, 5 bases. The CDR3 spans 18 residues. Trimming pared 4 bases from V and 2 bases from J, leaving 21 bases between. Germline V gene lookup returns CDR1 MGHRA and CDR2 YSYEKL. The CDR3 DNA follows: TGCGCCAGCAGCCGACCCCGGGAAGGAGGCAGGACCTACAATGAGCAGTTCTTC. Its protein is CASSRPREGGRTYNEQFF.

V usage is TRBV7-2 and J usage is TRBJ1-1; D is unresolved. V was cut by 11 bases and J by 0 bases, with 10 bases left in between. The CDR3 covers 12 residues. Germline V gene sequence: CDR1 SGHTA, CDR2 FQGNSA. In nucleotides, the CDR3 is TGTGCCTGCGGTTACATGAACACTGAAGCTTTCTTT. Protein: CACGYMNTEAFF.

The count of this clone is one. CDR3 bases: TGCGCCAGCAGCTTGGCAGGGGGACCTACCGTGGAGCAGTACTTC. It translates to CASSLAGGPTVEQYF. The chain couples TRBV5-1 to TRBJ2-7, with 7 bases identical to TRBD1. Per germline, CDR1 SGHRS and CDR2 YFSETQ. With 0 bases clipped from V and 7 bases from J, the junction kept 10 bases outside the gene matches. This CDR3 contains 15 residues.

The chain links TRBV5-1 to TRBJ2-7; D is undetermined. The CDR3 has 13 residues. V lost 5 bases and J 0 bases, leaving 9 bases between the germline ends. Germline loops: CDR1 SGHRS, CDR2 YFSETQ. The CDR3 nucleotides are TGCGCCAGCAGGGAGCGCCCCTCCTACGAGCAGTACTTC. This translates into CASRERPSYEQYF. Filled out from reference TRBV5-1 and TRBJ2-7, the complete variable domain reads KAGVTQTPRYLIKTRGQQVTLSCSPISGHRSVSWYQQTPGQGLQFLFEYFSETQRNKGNFPGRFSGRQFSNSRSEMNVSTLELGDSALYLCASRERPSYEQYFGPGTRLTVT.

The chain employs TRBV11-2 and TRBJ1-3; D is undetermined. CDR1 is SGHAT, CDR2 FQNNGV, per germline. The CDR3 runs to 15 residues. The V end was cut by 5 bases, the J end by 0 bases, with 11 bases between. The CDR3 spells CASSPQSFSGNTIYF. The DNA of the CDR3 is TGTGCCAGCAGCCCTCAAAGCTTCTCTGGAAACACCATATATTTT.

The gene calls are TRBV5-1 and TRBJ2-3, with TRBD1 identical over 7 bases. With V trimmed by 1 base and J by 11 bases, 10 bases remained unmatched. Germline V lookup: CDR1 SGHRS, CDR2 YFSETQ. This CDR3 is built from 14 residues. CDR3 sequence: CASSLRQGTEKQYF. As DNA, the CDR3 is TGCGCCAGCAGCTTGCGACAGGGAACAGAGAAGCAGTATTTT.

Remarks on this clone: At one boundary the junction diverges from the germline segment, which might be a read error. The V and J genes are TRBV12-5 and TRBJ2-6, with D tentatively TRBD1 (5 bases). The germline gives CDR1 LGHNT, CDR2 FRNRAP. CDR3 length: 18 amino acids. CDR3 bases: TGTGCTAGTGGTTTCTCGAGGTTCCCGGGCTCTGGGGCCAACGGCCTGACTTTC. Translating gives CASGFSRFPGSGANGLTF. The whole variable domain, remainder taken from reference TRBV12-5 and TRBJ2-6, is DARVTQTPRHKVTEMGQEVTMRCQPILGHNTVFWYRQTMMQGLELLAYFRNRAPLDDSGMPKDRFSAEMPDATLATLKIQPSEPRDSAVYFCASGFSRFPGSGANGLTFGAGSRLTVL.

Only one count was recorded for this clone. The J gene is TRBJ1-2, the V gene TRBV19, with TRBD1 matching 9 bases. Germline V gene lookup returns CDR1 LNHDA and CDR2 SQIVND (reference sequence). This CDR3 is built from 14 residues. V trimming: 1 base; J trimming: 6 bases; junction bases outside the gene matches: 3. This CDR3 reads CASSIAGTGNGYTF. The DNA of the CDR3 is TGTGCCAGTAGTATAGCGGGGACAGGGAATGGCTACACCTTC. The complete variable domain, with remaining parts taken from reference TRBV19 and TRBJ1-2, reads DGGITQSPKYLFRKEGQNVTLSCEQNLNHDAMYWYRQDPGQGLRLIYYSQIVNDFQKGDIAEGYSVSREKKESFPLTVTSAQKNPTAFYLCASSIAGTGNGYTFGSGTRLTVV.

The J gene is TRBJ2-3, the V gene TRBV5-1, with 7 positions matching TRBD1. The length of the CDR3 is 13 residues. Looked up from germline, CDR1 is SGHRS and CDR2 is YFSETQ. The V and J ends lost 4 bases and 8 bases, in that order; junction bases with no gene match: 7. The CDR3 region is CASSRDREFTQYF. The CDR3 nucleotides read TGCGCCAGCAGCCGGGACAGAGAATTTACGCAGTATTTT.

This chain uses TRBV6-5 with TRBJ2-7; 9 bases agree with TRBD1. Germline loops: CDR1 MNHEY, CDR2 SVGAGI. Trimming at V came to 5 bases and at J to 5 bases, leaving 10 bases not matched to a gene. The CDR3 covers 15 residues. For the CDR3, the DNA is TGTGCCAGCAGTCACCCCTACCGGGACAGGGACGAGCAGTACTTC. Translating gives CASSHPYRDRDEQYF.

The V and J genes are TRBV5-1 and TRBJ1-1; 8 bases align to TRBD1. CDR3 size: 15 residues. Germline V CDR1 and CDR2: SGHRS, YFSETQ. V lost 3 bases, J lost 1 base, and 5 bases stayed unmatched. CDR3 DNA sequence: TGCGCCAGCAGCTGGGAGACAGGGGCGAACACTGAAGCTTTCTTT. As protein: CASSWETGANTEAFF.

The chain couples TRBV6-5 to TRBJ1-5; no firm D call. Germline CDR1 is MNHEY and CDR2 is SVGAGI. V was trimmed by 4 bases and J by 3 bases, leaving 10 bases between them. The CDR3 length is 14 residues. The CDR3 nucleotides read TGTGCCAGCAGTTCACTGATGAACAATCAGCCCCAGCATTTT. This translates into CASSSLMNNQPQHF.

The chain is built from TRBV18 and TRBJ2-5; D is uncertain. From germline, CDR1 is KGHSH and CDR2 LQKENI. V dropped 2 bases and J dropped 3 bases, with 7 bases sitting between them. This CDR3 has 13 amino acids. CDR3 in amino acids: CASSPSLKETQYF. CDR3 nucleotides: TGTGCCAGCTCACCATCACTGAAAGAGACCCAGTACTTC.

CDR3 amino acids: CASSLTRGNDRGANVLTF. In nucleotides, the CDR3 is TGTGCCAGCAGCTTAACCCGGGGTAATGACCGTGGGGCCAACGTCCTGACTTTC. The chain links TRBV11-2 to TRBJ2-6; a weak D match, TRBD2 (5 bases). The CDR3 loop spans 18 amino acids. Trimming cost V 2 bases and J 3 bases, with 17 bases left between them. In germline, CDR1 is SGHAT, CDR2 FQNNGV.

This rearrangement joins TRBV7-9 to TRBJ1-3; D perhaps matches TRBD1 (5 bases). V dropped 2 bases and J dropped 0 bases, with 20 bases sitting between them. This CDR3 comprises 19 residues. Germline assignment: CDR1 SEHNR and CDR2 FQNEAQ (reference sequence). DNA of the CDR3: TGTGCCAGCAGCTTACTTGGCCGGGGGAAACACCGCTCTGGAAACACCATATATTTT. It specifies CASSLLGRGKHRSGNTIYF.

The chain combines TRBV5-8 with TRBJ1-4; 7 bases match TRBD1. Per germline, CDR1 SGHTS and CDR2 YDEGEE. V shed 4 bases and J 7 bases; nucleotides not matched to a gene: 7. There are 14 residues in the CDR3. Here the CDR3 reads CASSPGTASEKLFF. As DNA, the CDR3 is TGTGCCAGCAGCCCAGGGACAGCTTCTGAAAAACTGTTTTTT.

The chain recombines TRBV7-9 with TRBJ1-1; no reliable D call. This CDR3 has 14 amino acids. Germline CDR1 and CDR2: SEHNR and FQNEAQ (reference sequence). V was cut by 1 base and J by 6 bases, with 12 bases left in between. In DNA, the CDR3 is TGTGCCAGCAGCTTAGTTCTCGGGATCGCTGAAGCTTTCTTT. Translating gives CASSLVLGIAEAFF.

The rearrangement joins TRBV10-3 to TRBJ1-1, with D perhaps matching TRBD1 (5 bases). CDR3 length: 11 amino acids. Germline V gene sequence: CDR1 ENHRY, CDR2 SYGVKD. Trimming removed 4 bases from V and 11 bases from J, with 11 bases in between. CDR3 loop: CAISGQHRAFF. CDR3 bases: TGTGCCATCAGTGGGCAACACAGGGCTTTCTTT.

V is TRBV9 and J is TRBJ1-2, with 7 bases matching TRBD1. This CDR3 has 15 residues. Trimming removed 3 bases from V and 0 bases from J; junction bases left unmatched: 5. Germline CDR1 is SGDLS and CDR2 is YYNGEE. In DNA, the CDR3 is TGTGCCAGCAGCGCAGGGACAGCAGCTAACTATGGCTACACCTTC. This sequence encodes CASSAGTAANYGYTF.

The chain couples TRBV6-5 to TRBJ1-5; maybe TRBD1 (6 bases). V was shortened by 6 bases and J by 6 bases, with 18 bases between the two germline ends. The CDR3 covers 15 residues. Germline V gene sequence: CDR1 MNHEY, CDR2 SVGAGI. CDR3 loop: CASSIMSGAGQPQHF. In DNA, the CDR3 is TGTGCCAGCAGCATAATGTCAGGGGCCGGTCAGCCCCAGCATTTT.

The V call is TRBV4-2, the J call TRBJ2-7; TRBD1 agrees at 7 bases. The CDR3 has 15 amino acids. The ends lost 4 bases at V and 3 bases at J; junction bases unmatched: 9. Per the germline V gene, CDR1 is LGHNA and CDR2 is YNFKEQ. The CDR3 nucleotides are TGTGCCAGCAGCCGTCACCGGGACAGAAACTACGAGCAGTACTTC. The encoded protein is CASSRHRDRNYEQYF.

The V call is TRBV2, the J call TRBJ1-1, with TRBD1 as a possible D gene (6 bases). Trimming shortened V by 11 bases and J by 4 bases, and 23 bases separated the two germline ends. Germline assignment: CDR1 SNHLY and CDR2 FYNNEI. The CDR3 runs to 15 residues. The CDR3 protein is CAESGTPLVGTEAFF. CDR3 nucleotides: TGTGCCGAATCCGGGACACCCCTCGTTGGCACTGAAGCTTTCTTT.

This rearrangement joins TRBV6-5 to TRBJ1-1; a possible D gene is TRBD1 (5 bases). Trimming removed 7 bases at V and 12 bases at J, with 15 bases between. The CDR3 totals 11 residues. CDR1 and CDR2 from the germline V gene are MNHEY and SVGAGI. The CDR3 here is CASNGEGRTFF. In DNA, the CDR3 is TGTGCCAGCAATGGGGAGGGGAGAACTTTCTTT.

This clone has only one observation. The CDR3 DNA reads TGTGCCTGGACCCAGGTAGGGAGGTACTCACCCCTCCACTTT. This encodes CAWTQVGRYSPLHF. The chain couples TRBV30 to TRBJ1-6; D gene unclear. The germline V gene encodes CDR1 GTSNPN and CDR2 SVGIG (reference sequence). The CDR3 covers 14 residues. V lost 4 bases and J lost 10, with 17 bases in between.

The chain carries TRBV6-6 and TRBJ1-5; 7 nucleotides line up with TRBD1. V lost 6 bases, J lost 7 bases, and 15 bases stayed unmatched. The CDR3 contains 16 residues. Germline V CDR1 and CDR2: MNHNY, SVGAGI (reference sequence). The CDR3 DNA reads TGTGCCAGCAGATCTTGGGGGCAGGGGGACGGCCAGCCCCAGCATTTT. As protein: CASRSWGQGDGQPQHF.

The chain carries TRBV25-1 and TRBJ1-1; D gene ambiguous. V lost 6 bases, J lost 0 bases, and 11 bases lay in between. The germline CDR1 and CDR2 sequences are MGHDK and SYGVNS. This CDR3 has 14 amino acids. Here the CDR3 DNA reads TGTGCCAGCAGGGAGCACGGATTGAACACTGAAGCTTTCTTT. Translating it yields CASREHGLNTEAFF. Filled out from reference TRBV25-1 and TRBJ1-1, the complete variable domain reads EADIYQTPRYLVIGTGKKITLECSQTMGHDKMYWYQQDPGMELHLIHYSYGVNSTEKGDLSSESTVSRIRTEHFPLTLESARPSHTSQYLCASREHGLNTEAFFGQGTRLTVV.